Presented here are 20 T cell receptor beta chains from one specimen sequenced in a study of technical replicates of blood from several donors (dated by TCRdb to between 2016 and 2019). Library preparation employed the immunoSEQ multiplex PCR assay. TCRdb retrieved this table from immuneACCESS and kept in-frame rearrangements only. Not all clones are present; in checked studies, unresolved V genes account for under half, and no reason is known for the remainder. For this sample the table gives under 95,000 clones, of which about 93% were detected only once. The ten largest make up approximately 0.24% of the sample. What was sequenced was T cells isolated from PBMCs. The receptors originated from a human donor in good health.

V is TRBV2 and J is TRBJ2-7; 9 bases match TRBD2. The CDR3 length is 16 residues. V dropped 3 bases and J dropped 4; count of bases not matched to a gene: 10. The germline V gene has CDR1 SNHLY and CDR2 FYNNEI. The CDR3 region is CASSEGSRGGRYEQYF. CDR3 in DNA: TGTGCCAGCAGTGAGGGGTCGCGGGGGGGCAGGTACGAGCAGTACTTC.

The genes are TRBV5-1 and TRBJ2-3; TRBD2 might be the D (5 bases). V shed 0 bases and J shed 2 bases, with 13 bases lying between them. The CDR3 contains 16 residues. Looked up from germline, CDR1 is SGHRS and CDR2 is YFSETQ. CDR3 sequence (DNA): TGCGCCAGCAGCTTGGGTCGGGAACGCCTCACAGATACGCAGTATTTT. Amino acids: CASSLGRERLTDTQYF.

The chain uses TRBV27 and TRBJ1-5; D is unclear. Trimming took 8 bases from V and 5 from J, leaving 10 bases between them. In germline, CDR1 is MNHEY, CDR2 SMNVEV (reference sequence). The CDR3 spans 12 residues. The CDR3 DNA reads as TGTGCCAGCTGGCGGGAGGATCAGCCCCAGCATTTT. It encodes CASWREDQPQHF.

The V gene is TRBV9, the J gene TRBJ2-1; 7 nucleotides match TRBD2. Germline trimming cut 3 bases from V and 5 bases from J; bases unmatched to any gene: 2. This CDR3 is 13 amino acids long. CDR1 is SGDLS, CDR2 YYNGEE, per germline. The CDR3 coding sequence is TGTGCCAGCAGCGGGGGACTAAACAATGAGCAGTTCTTC. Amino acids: CASSGGLNNEQFF.

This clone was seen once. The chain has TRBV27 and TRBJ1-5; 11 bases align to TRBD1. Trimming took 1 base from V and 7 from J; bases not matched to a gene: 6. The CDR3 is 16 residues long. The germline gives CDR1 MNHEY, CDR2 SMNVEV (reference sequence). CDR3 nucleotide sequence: TGTGCCAGCAGTTTATTTTGGGGACAGGGGGACCAGCCCCAGCATTTT. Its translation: CASSLFWGQGDQPQHF.

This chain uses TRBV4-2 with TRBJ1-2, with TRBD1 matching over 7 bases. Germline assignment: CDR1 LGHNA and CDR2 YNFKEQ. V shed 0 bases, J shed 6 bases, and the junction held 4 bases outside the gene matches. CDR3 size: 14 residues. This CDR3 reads CASSQDRGPDGYTF. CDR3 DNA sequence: TGTGCCAGCAGCCAAGATAGGGGGCCAGATGGCTACACCTTC.

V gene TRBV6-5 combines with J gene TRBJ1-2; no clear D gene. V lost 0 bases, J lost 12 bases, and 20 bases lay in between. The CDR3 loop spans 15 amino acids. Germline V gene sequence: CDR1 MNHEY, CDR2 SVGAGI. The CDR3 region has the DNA TGTGCCAGCAGTTACTCGAATTTACGAGAGGCCGCCCACACCTTC. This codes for CASSYSNLREAAHTF.

Here the CDR3 DNA reads TGTGCCAGCAAGACTAGCGCTGGGGCCAACGTCCTGACTTTC. Its protein is CASKTSAGANVLTF. The chain recombines TRBV7-3 with TRBJ2-6, with TRBD2 identical over 8 bases. V shed 7 bases and J 2 bases; nucleotides not matched to a gene: 1. The CDR3 runs to 14 residues. Germline CDR1 is SGHTA and CDR2 is FQGTGA.

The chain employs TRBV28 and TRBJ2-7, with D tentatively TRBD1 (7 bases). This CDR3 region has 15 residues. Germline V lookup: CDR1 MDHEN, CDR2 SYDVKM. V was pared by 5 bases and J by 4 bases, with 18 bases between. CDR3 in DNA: TGTGCCAGCAGTGTAACAGGGGACTTCATTTACGAGCAGTACTTC. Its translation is CASSVTGDFIYEQYF.

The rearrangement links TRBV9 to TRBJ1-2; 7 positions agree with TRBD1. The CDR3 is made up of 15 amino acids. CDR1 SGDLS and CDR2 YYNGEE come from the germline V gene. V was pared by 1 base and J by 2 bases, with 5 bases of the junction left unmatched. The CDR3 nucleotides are TGTGCCAGCAGCGTATGGGACAGCCGGAACTATGGCTACACCTTC. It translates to CASSVWDSRNYGYTF.

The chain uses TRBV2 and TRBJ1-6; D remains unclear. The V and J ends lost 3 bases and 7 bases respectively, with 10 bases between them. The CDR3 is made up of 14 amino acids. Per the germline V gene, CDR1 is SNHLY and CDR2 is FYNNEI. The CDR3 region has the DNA TGTGCCAGCAGTGAGGAGTATGGGAATTCACCCCTCCACTTT. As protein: CASSEEYGNSPLHF.

The CDR3: CASSFEVDTEAFF. CDR3 nucleotides: TGTGCCAGCAGTTTTGAGGTAGACACTGAAGCTTTCTTT. The V gene is TRBV28, the J gene TRBJ1-1; D remains ambiguous. The germline V gene has CDR1 MDHEN and CDR2 SYDVKM. The CDR3 spans 13 residues. V lost 3 bases and J 3 bases, leaving 8 bases between the germline ends. The entire variable domain, with the rest obtained from reference TRBV28 and TRBJ1-1, is as follows: DVKVTQSSRYLVKRTGEKVFLECVQDMDHENMFWYRQDPGLGLRLIYFSYDVKMKEKGDIPEGYSVSREKKERFSLILESASTNQTSMYLCASSFEVDTEAFFGQGTRLTVV.

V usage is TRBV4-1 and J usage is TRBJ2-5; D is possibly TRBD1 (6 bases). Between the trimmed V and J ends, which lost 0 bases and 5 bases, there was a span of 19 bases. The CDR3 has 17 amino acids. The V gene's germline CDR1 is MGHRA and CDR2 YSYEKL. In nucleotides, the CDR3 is TGCGCCAGCAGCCAAGATGTGACAGGCCCTAAGGAGGAGACCCAGTACTTC. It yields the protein CASSQDVTGPKEETQYF.

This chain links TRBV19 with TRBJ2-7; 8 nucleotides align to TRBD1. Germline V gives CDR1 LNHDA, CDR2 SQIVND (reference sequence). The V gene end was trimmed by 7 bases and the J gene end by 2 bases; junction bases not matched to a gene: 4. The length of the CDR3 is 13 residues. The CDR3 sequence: CASTGGDTYEQYF. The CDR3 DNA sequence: TGTGCCAGTACAGGGGGCGACACCTACGAGCAGTACTTC. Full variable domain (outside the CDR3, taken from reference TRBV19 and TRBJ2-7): DGGITQSPKYLFRKEGQNVTLSCEQNLNHDAMYWYRQDPGQGLRLIYYSQIVNDFQKGDIAEGYSVSREKKESFPLTVTSAQKNPTAFYLCASTGGDTYEQYFGPGTRLTVT.

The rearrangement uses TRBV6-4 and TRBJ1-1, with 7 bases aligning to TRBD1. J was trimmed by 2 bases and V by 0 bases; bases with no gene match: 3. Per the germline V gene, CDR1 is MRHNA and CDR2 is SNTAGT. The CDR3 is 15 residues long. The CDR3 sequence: CASSDSGTANTEAFF. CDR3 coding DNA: TGTGCCAGCAGTGACTCCGGGACAGCTAACACTGAAGCTTTCTTT.

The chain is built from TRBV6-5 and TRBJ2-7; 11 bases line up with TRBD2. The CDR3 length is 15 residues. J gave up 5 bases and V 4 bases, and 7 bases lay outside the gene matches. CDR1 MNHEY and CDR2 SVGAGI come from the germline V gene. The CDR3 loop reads CASSLIAGGPHEQYF. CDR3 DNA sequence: TGTGCCAGCAGTTTAATAGCGGGAGGGCCTCACGAGCAGTACTTC.

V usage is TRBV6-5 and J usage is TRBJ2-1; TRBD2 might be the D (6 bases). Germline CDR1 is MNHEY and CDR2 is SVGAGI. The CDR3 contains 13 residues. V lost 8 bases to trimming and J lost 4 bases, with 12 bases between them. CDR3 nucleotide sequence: TGTGCCAGCCAGGGCGGGGTTTACAATGAGCAGTTCTTC. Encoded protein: CASQGGVYNEQFF.

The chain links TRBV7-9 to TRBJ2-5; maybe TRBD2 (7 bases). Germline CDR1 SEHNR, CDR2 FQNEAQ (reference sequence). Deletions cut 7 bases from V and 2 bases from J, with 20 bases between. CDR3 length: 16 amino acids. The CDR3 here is CASTREGDRRQETQYF. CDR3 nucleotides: TGTGCCAGCACGAGGGAGGGTGACAGGAGACAAGAGACCCAGTACTTC.

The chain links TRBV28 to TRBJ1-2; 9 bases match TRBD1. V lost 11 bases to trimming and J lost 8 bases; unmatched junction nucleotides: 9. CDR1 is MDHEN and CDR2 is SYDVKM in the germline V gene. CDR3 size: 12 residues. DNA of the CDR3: TGTGCCCTCCGGGACAGGGCCATCGGCTACACCTTC. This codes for CALRDRAIGYTF.

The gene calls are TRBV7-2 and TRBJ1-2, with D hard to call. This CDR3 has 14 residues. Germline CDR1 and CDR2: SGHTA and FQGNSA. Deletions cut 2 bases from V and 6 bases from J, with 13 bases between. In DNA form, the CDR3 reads TGTGCCAGCAGCTTAATGGCAGGAATCCATGGCTACACCTTC. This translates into CASSLMAGIHGYTF.